A selection of T cell receptor beta chains follows, all from one sample in a study of control samples from healthy donors and cancer patients. Only in-frame clones appear in the TCRdb table, and some are missing; sequencing was by immunoSEQ multiplex PCR. The data hold tens of thousands of clones, with roughly 83% observed a single time. The sample comprised PBMCs. These receptors were collected from a man between 65 and 85 years old with lung cancer. Each CDR3 is given with its conserved first and last residue. D genes are given only for firm matches. Only part of the rows carry a size: once, few, many, or a class if the clone is expanded.

D,size,V,J,DNA,CDR3
TRBD1,-,TRBV6-5,TRBJ1-2,TGTGCCAGCAGTTACTCGGACAGGGCACGGGGCTACACCTTC,CASSYSDRARGYTF
TRBD2,-,TRBV19,TRBJ2-7,TGTGCCAGTAGTTTCGACTCCGGGACTAGCGGTACCTACGAGCAGTACTTC,CASSFDSGTSGTYEQYF
TRBD2,-,TRBV5-6,TRBJ2-2,TGTGCCAGCAGCTTGGGTCTAGCGGTTAACACCGGGGAGCTGTTTTTT,CASSLGLAVNTGELFF
-,few,TRBV5-5,TRBJ2-4,TGTGCCAGCAGCCCCCAAGAGAGGGGTCGGCAGGACGGAAAAAACATTCAGTACTTC,CASSPQERGRQDGKNIQYF
TRBD1,-,TRBV18,TRBJ2-7,TGTGCCAGCTCACCAAGGGGGCCCTACGAGCAGTACTTC,CASSPRGPYEQYF
-,-,TRBV6-1,TRBJ2-7,TGTGCCAGCAGTGAATTGGGGCAGGGCGGATACGAGCAGTACTTC,CASSELGQGGYEQYF
TRBD1,-,TRBV20-1,TRBJ2-7,TGCAGTGCTAGTGGATCCGGGACAGGGGGCGGCTACGAGCAGTACTTC,CSASGSGTGGGYEQYF
-,once,TRBV5-4,TRBJ2-1,TGTGCCAGCAGCTCCTCAGCGGGACAGTTTCCCAATGAGCAGTTCTTC,CASSSSAGQFPNEQFF
TRBD1,-,TRBV19,TRBJ1-1,TGTGCCAGTACCCCGACAGGGTCTAACACTGAAGCTTTCTTT,CASTPTGSNTEAFF
-,-,TRBV3-1/TRBV3-2,TRBJ2-3,TGTGCCAGCAGCCGGGCAAGAGGGGGGGCCGGTGCTTTT,CASSRARGGAGAF
-,-,TRBV7-3,TRBJ2-2,TGTGCCAGCAGCTTCGGTGGGCGGGGGCCGAACACCGGGGAGCTGTTTTTT,CASSFGGRGPNTGELFF
TRBD2,few,TRBV7-9,TRBJ2-3,TGTGCCAGCACCCTGCGGGGGGCAGGGACAGATACGCAGTATTTT,CASTLRGAGTDTQYF
-,-,TRBV5-1,TRBJ2-1,TGCGCCAGCAGCTTGAGAGCCGGGGATTACAATGAGCAGTTCTTC,CASSLRAGDYNEQFF
-,-,TRBV23-1,TRBJ2-5,TGCGCCAGCAGTCATTCGCAGGGGGGAGAACGGGAGACCCAGTACTTC,CASSHSQGGERETQYF
-,-,TRBV25-1,TRBJ1-5,TGTGCCAGCAGTGAGTATGGGGGCAATCAGCCCCAGCATTTT,CASSEYGGNQPQHF
-,-,TRBV11-2,TRBJ2-3,TGTGCCAGCAGCCCCCAGACATCTACGCAGTATTTT,CASSPQTSTQYF
-,-,TRBV14,TRBJ1-6,TGTGCCAGCAGCCAAGTAGCGGGGAACAATTCACCCCTCCACTTT,CASSQVAGNNSPLHF
TRBD1,-,TRBV7-8,TRBJ2-1,TGTGCCAGCAGCCGCACACCGTCCGGGACAGGGTATGCCCCGAAGCGGGTGGATTTCTTC,CASSRTPSGTGYAPKRVDFF
TRBD2,-,TRBV2,TRBJ2-2,TGTGCCAGCCGAGCCCGGACTAGCTCCACCGGGGAGCTGTTTTTT,CASRARTSSTGELFF
-,-,TRBV3-1/TRBV3-2,TRBJ2-5,TGTGCCAGCAGCCATGGCGAGTGGTACCAAGAGACCCAGTACTTC,CASSHGEWYQETQYF
-,-,TRBV5-5,TRBJ1-2,TGTGCCAGCAGCCCCCCCAGGGGCTATGGCTACACCTTC,CASSPPRGYGYTF
-,-,TRBV9,TRBJ1-1,TGTGCCAGCAGCCCAGGTATGGGGAACACTGAAGCTTTCTTT,CASSPGMGNTEAFF
-,once,TRBV27,TRBJ2-7,TGTGCCAGCAGGGATAGCGGTCCCTCCGAGCAGTACTTC,CASRDSGPSEQYF
-,-,TRBV6-5,TRBJ1-3,TGTGCCAGCAGTTACTCGGCACAAAATGGAAACACCATATATTTT,CASSYSAQNGNTIYF
-,-,TRBV7-2,TRBJ1-2,TGTGCCAGCAGCTTGTATGCCCATTTAGACGGAGGCTACACCTTC,CASSLYAHLDGGYTF
TRBD2,once,TRBV3-1/TRBV3-2,TRBJ2-3,TGTGCCAGCAGCCCCTTACGCGGGGGGGCTGGAGATACGCAGTATTTT,CASSPLRGGAGDTQYF
TRBD1,few,TRBV5-4,TRBJ2-1,TGTGCCAGCAGCCCGGGACAGGGGCGGTTCTTC,CASSPGQGRFF
-,-,TRBV3-1/TRBV3-2,TRBJ1-5,TGTGCCAGCAGCCCCTTTACAGGGCGCCAGCCCCAGCATTTT,CASSPFTGRQPQHF
TRBD1,-,TRBV7-8,TRBJ1-2,TGTGCCAGCAGCTTAACCAGGGGACAGGGGGCCGGCTACACCTTC,CASSLTRGQGAGYTF
TRBD2,-,TRBV5-8,TRBJ2-3,TGTGCCAGCAGCTTGGGACTAGCGGGGGACACAGATACGCAGTATTTT,CASSLGLAGDTDTQYF
TRBD1,few,TRBV5-5,TRBJ2-7,TGTGCCAGCAGCCCCTGGGACAGAGGGGAGCAGTACTTC,CASSPWDRGEQYF
TRBD2,-,TRBV5-1,TRBJ2-3,TGCGCCAGCAGCTTGGTGGGACTAGAAACAGATACGCAGTATTTT,CASSLVGLETDTQYF
TRBD1,-,TRBV18,TRBJ1-5,TGTGCCAGCTCACCAGGACAGGCCTCCTTCAATCAGCCCCAGCATTTT,CASSPGQASFNQPQHF
TRBD1,-,TRBV18,TRBJ2-1,TGTGCCAGTCAACAGGGGGCTCAGACCTACAATGAGCAGTTCTTC,CASQQGAQTYNEQFF
TRBD2,few,TRBV7-3,TRBJ2-1,TGTGCCAGCAGCTTAACGTCGGCTAGCGGGGGCCGGAATGAGCAGTTCTTC,CASSLTSASGGRNEQFF
-,-,TRBV7-3,TRBJ2-7,TGTGCCAGCACGGGGCAAAGGTGGGACGAGCAGTACTTC,CASTGQRWDEQYF
-,-,TRBV7-2,TRBJ2-5,TGTGCCAGCAGCTTAACAAGGGTCGGGACCCAGTACTTC,CASSLTRVGTQYF
-,-,TRBV5-6,TRBJ2-7,TGTGCCAGCAGCTCTGGTCTGGACAGCTACCGCTCCTACGAGCAGTACTTC,CASSSGLDSYRSYEQYF
-,-,TRBV2,TRBJ1-3,TGTGCCAGCAGTGACGGGCTGGGAAACACCATATATTTT,CASSDGLGNTIYF
TRBD2,-,TRBV6-5,TRBJ2-3,TGTGCCAGCAGTCGACTAGCGGGAAGCACAGATACGCAGTATTTT,CASSRLAGSTDTQYF
-,-,TRBV24-1,TRBJ2-2,TGTGCCACCAGTGGGGGCAACGCGAACACCGGGGAGCTGTTTTTT,CATSGGNANTGELFF
-,-,TRBV30,TRBJ1-4,TGTGCCTGGAGTAGACCAGGGGTGGGGGAGGAAAAACTGTTTTTT,CAWSRPGVGEEKLFF
TRBD1,-,TRBV18,TRBJ1-5,TGTGCCAGCTCGCCGACGACAGGGGGCCATCAGCCCCAGCATTTT,CASSPTTGGHQPQHF
-,-,TRBV5-1,TRBJ2-7,TGCGCCAGCCCCCAGGCTCCTGAGCAGTACTTC,CASPQAPEQYF
-,-,TRBV18,TRBJ1-1,TGTGCCAGCTCAGATTCGGGACGGACGAACACTGAAGCTTTCTTT,CASSDSGRTNTEAFF
-,once,TRBV6-5,TRBJ1-1,TGTGCCAGCAGTTACTCTCGGGGGCTCGCCGGGACTGAAGCTTTCTTT,CASSYSRGLAGTEAFF
-,-,TRBV6-5,TRBJ2-1,TGTGCCAGCAGCCCCCACAAGAGCTCCTACAATGAGCAGTTCTTC,CASSPHKSSYNEQFF
-,-,TRBV24-1,TRBJ2-1,TGTGCCACAGCGGGACAACCCGGGTACAATGAGCAGTTCTTC,CATAGQPGYNEQFF
TRBD1,-,TRBV9,TRBJ2-2,TGTGCCAGCGAGCGGACAGGGCGCACCGGGGAGCTGTTTTTT,CASERTGRTGELFF
-,-,TRBV7-9,TRBJ1-6,TGTGCCAGCAGCTTAGACCCCGAGAATTCACCCCTCCACTTT,CASSLDPENSPLHF
-,few,TRBV28,TRBJ1-3,TGTGCCAGCAGTTTACGGGGGCCGGCTGGAAACACCATATATTTT,CASSLRGPAGNTIYF
-,-,TRBV18,TRBJ2-7,TGTGCCAGCTCACCACGGGCAGGGGGGAGCTACGAGCAGTACTTC,CASSPRAGGSYEQYF
-,-,TRBV5-1,TRBJ1-1,TGCGCCAGCAGCTTGGGACGGAAGAACACTGAAGCTTTCTTT,CASSLGRKNTEAFF
-,-,TRBV3-1/TRBV3-2,TRBJ1-2,TGTGCCAGCAGCCAGATGGGACGGGTCCTTTCTAACTATGGCTACACCTTC,CASSQMGRVLSNYGYTF
-,-,TRBV7-2,TRBJ1-1,TGTGCCAGCAGCTTAGGAGGTTTTAACACTGAAGCTTTCTTT,CASSLGGFNTEAFF
TRBD2,-,TRBV9,TRBJ2-3,TGTGCCAGCAGCGTAGGAAATAGCGGGGGGGCCGGAGATACGCAGTATTTT,CASSVGNSGGAGDTQYF
TRBD2,-,TRBV11-2,TRBJ2-5,TGTGCCAGCAGCAAAGGCGTAAGCGGGGGGCTCCAAGAGACCCAGTACTTC,CASSKGVSGGLQETQYF
-,-,TRBV24-1,TRBJ2-2,TGTGCCACCAGTGAGGCAGGAAGGAACACCGGGGAGCTGTTTTTT,CATSEAGRNTGELFF
-,-,TRBV9,TRBJ1-6,TGTGCCAGCAGCGTAGACGGGCTGTATAATTCACCCCTCCACTTT,CASSVDGLYNSPLHF